Following are 19 T cell receptor beta chains from one sample sequenced in a study of cytomegalovirus exposure and HLA in healthy donors (TCRdb year 2017). The library was prepared using the immunoSEQ multiplex PCR assay. A mixture of 60 forward primers for TCR Vbeta segments and 13 reverse primers for TCR Jbeta segments was used in the multiplex PCR. TCRdb obtained this table from immuneACCESS and retained in-frame rearrangements with V and J assigned. These tables miss some clones; where compared with another copy, unresolved V genes account for less than half of the shortfall, and the remainder is unexplained. The sample table holds roughly 60,000 clones. Of the sample, around 3.6% falls within the top ten clones. Sequenced: PBMCs. The receptors derive from a woman aged 18-29 years in good health and CMV-seronegative.

The rearrangement joins TRBV29-1 to TRBJ2-1; possible D gene TRBD1, 5 bases. The CDR3 length is 12 residues. V dropped 4 bases and J dropped 3 bases, with 7 bases sitting between them. In germline, CDR1 is SQVTM, CDR2 ANQGSEA. In nucleotides, the CDR3 is TGCAGCGTTGGGACACTCTACAATGAGCAGTTCTTC. The encoded protein is CSVGTLYNEQFF.

This chain uses TRBV7-2 with TRBJ2-5; the D gene is possibly TRBD2 (6 bases). CDR1 is SGHTA and CDR2 is FQGNSA in the germline V gene. V lost 3 bases and J 3 bases, leaving 11 bases between the germline ends. This CDR3 has 14 amino acids. The CDR3 loop reads CASSFLSGKETQYF. The CDR3, as DNA: TGTGCCAGCAGCTTCCTTAGCGGAAAAGAGACCCAGTACTTC.

The chain combines TRBV9 with TRBJ2-1; D possibly corresponds to TRBD1 (6 bases). V gave up 0 bases and J gave up 6 bases, with 16 bases separating them. The CDR3 totals 16 residues. From germline, CDR1 is SGDLS and CDR2 YYNGEE. The CDR3: CASSVEGDTLGNEQFF. The DNA of the CDR3 is TGTGCCAGCAGCGTAGAGGGGGACACCTTGGGCAATGAGCAGTTCTTC. The whole variable domain, remainder taken from reference TRBV9 and TRBJ2-1, is DSGVTQTPKHLITATGQRVTLRCSPRSGDLSVYWYQQSLDQGLQFLIQYYNGEERAKGNILERFSAQQFPDLHSELNLSSLELGDSALYFCASSVEGDTLGNEQFFGPGTRLTVL.

The rearrangement joins TRBV4-1 to TRBJ1-1; no clear D gene. V lost 0 bases to trimming and J lost 1 base, with 9 bases between them. CDR1 and CDR2 (germline): MGHRA, YSYEKL. This CDR3 is built from 15 residues. CDR3 DNA: TGCGCCAGCAGCCAAGAGCCACAGTCGAACACTGAAGCTTTCTTT. This codes for CASSQEPQSNTEAFF.

This chain's CDR3 is CASSLNFGPRGNSPLHF. The DNA of the CDR3 is TGCGCCAGCAGCTTGAATTTCGGGCCAAGGGGGAATTCACCCCTCCACTTT. The V call is TRBV5-1, the J call TRBJ1-6; D might be TRBD1 (6 bases). The CDR3 loop spans 17 amino acids. V was shortened by 1 base and J by 7 bases, with 18 bases between the two germline ends. Germline lookup yields CDR1 SGHRS and CDR2 YFSETQ.

This rearrangement joins TRBV7-6 to TRBJ2-6; TRBD1 matches at 7 bases. Trimming cost V 3 bases and J 0 bases; bases outside gene matches: 8. CDR3 length equals 18 residues. Germline V gene data show CDR1 as SGHVS and CDR2 as FNYEAQ. This chain's CDR3 is CASSFTGTVSSGANVLTF. For the CDR3, the DNA is TGTGCCAGCAGCTTCACCGGGACAGTGAGCTCTGGGGCCAACGTCCTGACTTTC.

Regarding this clone: At one end, the junction sequence differs from germline, possibly due to a read error. This chain links TRBV29-1 with TRBJ2-1, with 9 positions matching TRBD2. The CDR3 loop spans 11 amino acids. Germline V lookup: CDR1 SQVTM, CDR2 ANQGSEA. The CDR3 sequence is CSVLSSGNWVF. The DNA of the CDR3 is TGCAGCGTTCTATCTAGCGGGAATTGGGTCTTC.

The genes are TRBV30 and TRBJ2-3, with 8 bases aligning to TRBD2. Germline-derived CDR1 and CDR2 are GTSNPN and SVGIG (reference sequence). This CDR3 region has 14 residues. After removal of 5 bases from V and 0 bases from J, the junction contained 4 bases not matched to a gene. DNA of the CDR3: TGTGCCTGGGACCTAGCGGGTAGCACAGATACGCAGTATTTT. This gives the protein CAWDLAGSTDTQYF.

The chain links TRBV9 to TRBJ2-1, with D possibly TRBD2 on 7 matching bases. Trimming left V 4 bases short and J 0 bases short, with 20 bases between. This CDR3 contains 18 residues. CDR1 is SGDLS and CDR2 is YYNGEE in the germline V gene. The CDR3 DNA reads TGTGCCAGCAGCACCCCCCGTTGGGGGGGGCGCTCCTACAATGAGCAGTTCTTC. The encoded protein is CASSTPRWGGRSYNEQFF.

V is TRBV27 and J is TRBJ2-7; D possibly corresponds to TRBD1 (6 bases). Germline V gives CDR1 MNHEY, CDR2 SMNVEV (reference sequence). Deletions cut 6 bases from V and 4 bases from J, with 13 bases between. This CDR3 comprises 13 residues. In nucleotides, the CDR3 is TGTGCCAGCAGGGGGGCAGGGAATTACGAGCAGTACTTC. It encodes CASRGAGNYEQYF.

The chain joins TRBV30 to TRBJ1-4; D remains unclear. The CDR3 length is 12 residues. Germline CDR1 reads GTSNPN; CDR2 reads SVGIG (reference sequence). Trimming pared 0 bases from V and 5 bases from J, leaving 4 bases between. CDR3 sequence (DNA): TGTGCCTGGAGTGTACAGAATGAAAAACTGTTTTTT. Encoded protein: CAWSVQNEKLFF.

The V gene is TRBV6-1, the J gene TRBJ1-4, with TRBD1 matching 8 bases. From germline, CDR1 is MNHNS and CDR2 SASEGT. This CDR3 has 15 residues. J gave up 0 bases and V 8 bases, and 5 bases lay outside the gene matches. The CDR3 nucleotides are TGTGCCAGCCGGACAGGGATCGCAACTAATGAAAAACTGTTTTTT. Protein product: CASRTGIATNEKLFF.

In DNA, the CDR3 is TGTGCCAGTAGCGGGCCGGGACAGGGATACTACGAGCAGTACTTC. It codes for CASSGPGQGYYEQYF. The V call is TRBV19, the J call TRBJ2-7; 9 bases are shared with TRBD1. The CDR3 covers 15 residues. V was clipped by 6 bases and J by 3 bases; unmatched bases: 9. The germline V gene encodes CDR1 LNHDA and CDR2 SQIVND (reference sequence).

The gene calls are TRBV19 and TRBJ2-7; 10 nucleotides match TRBD1. The CDR3 length is 16 residues. Trimming removed 4 bases from V and 5 bases from J; junction bases left unmatched: 11. Germline-derived CDR1 and CDR2 are LNHDA and SQIVND (reference sequence). The CDR3 DNA reads as TGTGCCAGTAGTACTCCGGGACAGGGGATGGAAAACGAGCAGTACTTC. It translates to CASSTPGQGMENEQYF.

The rearrangement uses TRBV4-2 and TRBJ2-2; TRBD2 agrees at 9 bases. Germline CDR1 and CDR2: LGHNA and YNFKEQ. With 3 bases clipped from V and 5 bases from J, the junction kept 7 bases outside the gene matches. This CDR3 has 16 amino acids. The CDR3 region has the DNA TGTGCCAGCAGCCAGTCCTATAGCGGGAGTACCGGGGAGCTGTTTTTT. Encoded protein: CASSQSYSGSTGELFF.

The chain uses TRBV30 and TRBJ1-5; D not certain. The CDR3 runs to 14 residues. CDR1 and CDR2 from the germline V gene are GTSNPN and SVGIG (reference sequence). V was clipped by 0 bases and J by 7 bases, with 13 bases between them. Written as DNA, the CDR3 is TGTGCCTGGAGTGTCCCCGACTGGTTGCAGCCCCAGCATTTT. Translating gives CAWSVPDWLQPQHF.

This chain uses TRBV30 with TRBJ2-1, with 10 bases lining up with TRBD2. The V and J ends lost 5 bases and 7 bases, in that order; junction bases with no gene match: 11. The CDR3 covers 15 residues. The V gene's germline CDR1 is GTSNPN and CDR2 SVGIG (reference sequence). CDR3 loop: CAWATGAGGGNEQFF. As DNA, the CDR3 is TGTGCCTGGGCGACGGGAGCGGGAGGGGGGAATGAGCAGTTCTTC. Together with reference TRBV30 and TRBJ2-1, the CDR3 gives the full variable domain: SQTIHQWPATLVQPVGSPLSLECTVEGTSNPNLYWYRQAAGRGLQLLFYSVGIGQISSEVPQNLSASRPQDRQFILSSKKLLLSDSGFYLCAWATGAGGGNEQFFGPGTRLTVL.

A note on this clone: Other DNA sequences in this sample translate to the same CDR3. This chain uses TRBV6-4 with TRBJ2-3; 7 positions match TRBD2. This CDR3 spans 15 amino acids. J gave up 1 base and V 0 bases, and 1 base lay outside the gene matches. Germline-derived CDR1 and CDR2 are MRHNA and SNTAGT. CDR3 amino acids: CASSDSSGGTDTQYF. In DNA form, the CDR3 reads TGTGCCAGCAGTGACTCGAGCGGGGGCACAGATACGCAGTATTTT.

This chain connects TRBV29-1 to TRBJ2-2, with a possible D match to TRBD1 (6 bases). CDR3 length equals 14 residues. CDR1 is SQVTM, CDR2 ANQGSEA, per germline. V lost 3 bases and J lost 1, with 9 bases in between. CDR3 protein: CSVEGRGNTGELFF. In DNA form, the CDR3 reads TGCAGCGTTGAGGGCAGGGGGAACACCGGGGAGCTGTTTTTT.